A selection of T cell receptor beta chains follows, all from one sample in a study of blood T cell repertoires in COVID-19. Repertoires were generated with immunoSEQ multiplex PCR, while TCRdb's copy carries only in-frame clones and drops some. This table holds 16,000 or so clones, 80% to 90% found once. Material: peripheral blood. The receptors here all came from a man older than 75 with acute or convalescent COVID-19. Both conserved end residues are part of each CDR3. The order of the fields is clone size, J gene, D gene, V gene, CDR3 protein, CDR3 DNA. A D gene is named only where the DNA matches it firmly. Some rows have no size entry. The others give once, few or many, or a class for an expanded clone.

clone_size: .; j_call: TRBJ2-1; d_call: TRBD2; v_call: TRBV6-2/TRBV6-3; cdr3_aa: CASSYPREYNEQFF; cdr3_nt: TGTGCCAGCAGTTACCCGCGGGAGTACAATGAGCAGTTCTTC
clone_size: once; j_call: TRBJ1-2; d_call: .; v_call: TRBV4-1; cdr3_aa: CASSQDPGSNYGYTF; cdr3_nt: TGCGCCAGCAGCCAAGATCCAGGATCTAACTATGGCTACACCTTC
clone_size: .; j_call: TRBJ1-1; d_call: TRBD1; v_call: TRBV5-8; cdr3_aa: CASSLQGAPTEAFF; cdr3_nt: TGTGCCAGCAGCTTACAGGGGGCTCCCACTGAAGCTTTCTTT
clone_size: .; j_call: TRBJ1-6; d_call: .; v_call: TRBV5-5; cdr3_aa: CASSPAGAYNSPLHF; cdr3_nt: TGTGCCAGCAGCCCCGCGGGCGCCTATAATTCACCCCTCCACTTT
clone_size: .; j_call: TRBJ2-2; d_call: TRBD2; v_call: TRBV2; cdr3_aa: CASSEERGKGGELFF; cdr3_nt: TGTGCCAGCAGTGAAGAGCGGGGAAAGGGCGGGGAGCTGTTTTTT
clone_size: few; j_call: TRBJ2-1; d_call: TRBD2; v_call: TRBV18; cdr3_aa: CASSLAPGLANNEQFF; cdr3_nt: TGTGCCAGCTCACTGGCCCCGGGACTAGCGAACAATGAGCAGTTCTTC
clone_size: .; j_call: TRBJ1-1; d_call: .; v_call: TRBV5-1; cdr3_aa: CASSLGTREDTEAFF; cdr3_nt: TGCGCCAGCAGCTTGGGGACGAGGGAGGACACTGAAGCTTTCTTT
clone_size: .; j_call: TRBJ1-3; d_call: .; v_call: TRBV30; cdr3_aa: CALDGHPMGGSGNTIYF; cdr3_nt: TGTGCCTTGGATGGGCACCCTATGGGGGGCTCTGGAAACACCATATATTTT
clone_size: .; j_call: TRBJ1-2; d_call: .; v_call: TRBV5-6; cdr3_aa: CASSLGWQGLNGYTF; cdr3_nt: TGTGCCAGCAGCTTGGGTTGGCAGGGGTTGAATGGCTACACCTTC
clone_size: .; j_call: TRBJ1-6; d_call: .; v_call: TRBV28; cdr3_aa: CASSFLPRREGSPLHF; cdr3_nt: TGTGCCAGCAGTTTCCTCCCCCGTCGGGAAGGTTCACCCCTCCACTTT
clone_size: .; j_call: TRBJ1-2; d_call: TRBD1; v_call: TRBV25-1; cdr3_aa: CASSGGQGADGYTF; cdr3_nt: TGTGCCAGCAGTGGGGGACAGGGGGCAGATGGCTACACCTTC
clone_size: .; j_call: TRBJ2-7; d_call: .; v_call: TRBV15; cdr3_aa: CATSRGASDEQYF; cdr3_nt: TGTGCCACCAGCCGAGGGGCTTCGGACGAGCAGTACTTC
clone_size: once; j_call: TRBJ1-6; d_call: TRBD1; v_call: TRBV9; cdr3_aa: CASSARGTSYNSPLHF; cdr3_nt: TGTGCCAGCAGCGCCAGGGGGACCTCCTATAATTCACCCCTCCACTTT
clone_size: once; j_call: TRBJ2-1; d_call: .; v_call: TRBV30; cdr3_aa: CACWVLASDEQFF; cdr3_nt: TGTGCCTGTTGGGTCCTAGCCTCGGATGAGCAGTTCTTC
clone_size: .; j_call: TRBJ1-1; d_call: .; v_call: TRBV5-1; cdr3_aa: CASSLGADMNTEAFF; cdr3_nt: TGCGCCAGCAGCTTGGGAGCGGATATGAACACTGAAGCTTTCTTT
clone_size: .; j_call: TRBJ1-1; d_call: .; v_call: TRBV9; cdr3_aa: CASSVGGETEAFF; cdr3_nt: TGTGCCAGCAGCGTCGGGGGTGAAACTGAAGCTTTCTTT
clone_size: .; j_call: TRBJ2-7; d_call: TRBD2; v_call: TRBV3-1/TRBV3-2; cdr3_aa: CASSQVWTSGWLKGYEQYF; cdr3_nt: TGTGCCAGCAGCCAAGTTTGGACTAGCGGGTGGTTGAAAGGCTACGAGCAGTACTTC
clone_size: .; j_call: TRBJ1-6; d_call: .; v_call: TRBV9; cdr3_aa: CASSDSKGRGNSPLHF; cdr3_nt: TGTGCCAGCAGCGACTCCAAGGGAAGGGGTAATTCACCCCTCCACTTT
clone_size: once; j_call: TRBJ2-2; d_call: TRBD1; v_call: TRBV30; cdr3_aa: CAWSVIDRDTGELFF; cdr3_nt: TGTGCCTGGAGTGTAATCGACAGGGACACCGGGGAGCTGTTTTTT
clone_size: .; j_call: TRBJ2-1; d_call: TRBD1; v_call: TRBV6-5; cdr3_aa: CASIKGGADNEQFF; cdr3_nt: TGTGCCAGCATAAAAGGGGGCGCGGACAATGAGCAGTTCTTC
clone_size: once; j_call: TRBJ1-1; d_call: TRBD1; v_call: TRBV19; cdr3_aa: CASSKGTGGMNTEAFF; cdr3_nt: TGTGCCAGTAGTAAAGGGACAGGGGGGATGAACACTGAAGCTTTCTTT
clone_size: once; j_call: TRBJ1-1; d_call: .; v_call: TRBV5-1; cdr3_aa: CASTLLQGTEAFF; cdr3_nt: TGCGCCAGCACCCTCCTGCAGGGGACTGAAGCTTTCTTT
clone_size: .; j_call: TRBJ2-2; d_call: .; v_call: TRBV12-3/TRBV12-4; cdr3_aa: CASSLTSTGELFF; cdr3_nt: TGTGCCAGCAGTTTAACAAGCACCGGGGAGCTGTTTTTT
clone_size: once; j_call: TRBJ2-3; d_call: .; v_call: TRBV11-3; cdr3_aa: CASSPRTGLSTDTQYF; cdr3_nt: TGTGCCAGCAGTCCCCGCACGGGATTGAGCACAGATACGCAGTATTTT
clone_size: .; j_call: TRBJ2-7; d_call: TRBD2; v_call: TRBV7-3; cdr3_aa: CASSRTSGRVPYEQYF; cdr3_nt: TGTGCCAGCAGCCGGACTAGCGGGAGGGTACCGTACGAGCAGTACTTC
clone_size: .; j_call: TRBJ1-2; d_call: TRBD1; v_call: TRBV9; cdr3_aa: CASSPRTGLSIGGYTF; cdr3_nt: TGTGCCAGCAGCCCTCGGACAGGGCTTTCCATAGGTGGCTACACCTTC
clone_size: .; j_call: TRBJ1-3; d_call: .; v_call: TRBV6-5; cdr3_aa: CASSYSRTFSGNTIYF; cdr3_nt: TGTGCCAGCAGTTACTCCCGGACTTTCTCTGGAAACACCATATATTTT
clone_size: .; j_call: TRBJ1-1; d_call: .; v_call: TRBV6-5; cdr3_aa: CASSPSGSPEAFF; cdr3_nt: TGTGCCAGCAGTCCCTCAGGGTCCCCTGAAGCTTTCTTT
clone_size: .; j_call: TRBJ2-1; d_call: .; v_call: TRBV19; cdr3_aa: CASSVGMRDNEQFF; cdr3_nt: TGTGCCAGTAGTGTAGGGATGCGGGACAATGAGCAGTTCTTC
clone_size: .; j_call: TRBJ2-7; d_call: TRBD1; v_call: TRBV30; cdr3_aa: CAWDLQGAEGSEQYF; cdr3_nt: TGTGCCTGGGATCTTCAGGGGGCAGAAGGTAGCGAGCAGTACTTC
clone_size: once; j_call: TRBJ2-5; d_call: TRBD1; v_call: TRBV7-9; cdr3_aa: CASSSQGQETQYF; cdr3_nt: TGTGCCAGCAGCTCACAGGGGCAAGAGACCCAGTACTTC
clone_size: .; j_call: TRBJ1-4; d_call: .; v_call: TRBV3-1/TRBV3-2; cdr3_aa: CASSQVTETNEKLFF; cdr3_nt: TGTGCCAGCAGCCAAGTGACAGAAACTAATGAAAAACTGTTTTTT
clone_size: .; j_call: TRBJ2-1; d_call: TRBD2; v_call: TRBV27; cdr3_aa: CASSVSGRAYNEQFF; cdr3_nt: TGTGCCAGCAGTGTTAGCGGGAGGGCGTACAATGAGCAGTTCTTC
clone_size: .; j_call: TRBJ1-1; d_call: .; v_call: TRBV2; cdr3_aa: CASSERATMGTEAFF; cdr3_nt: TGTGCCAGCAGTGAGAGGGCCACAATGGGCACTGAAGCTTTCTTT
clone_size: .; j_call: TRBJ2-1; d_call: TRBD2; v_call: TRBV7-9; cdr3_aa: CASSLGLAGGEQFF; cdr3_nt: TGTGCCAGCAGCTTAGGCCTAGCGGGGGGTGAGCAGTTCTTC
clone_size: .; j_call: TRBJ2-1; d_call: TRBD2; v_call: TRBV5-6; cdr3_aa: CASSPGLAGQIWFF; cdr3_nt: TGTGCCAGCAGCCCGGGACTAGCGGGCCAGATTTGGTTCTTC
clone_size: .; j_call: TRBJ1-5; d_call: .; v_call: TRBV4-1; cdr3_aa: CASSQGGLSNQPQHF; cdr3_nt: TGCGCCAGCAGCCAAGGGGGGCTTAGCAATCAGCCCCAGCATTTT
clone_size: .; j_call: TRBJ2-1; d_call: .; v_call: TRBV27; cdr3_aa: CASSLRGSYNEQFF; cdr3_nt: TGTGCCAGCAGTTTAAGAGGCTCCTACAATGAGCAGTTCTTC
clone_size: .; j_call: TRBJ1-1; d_call: TRBD1; v_call: TRBV6-1; cdr3_aa: CASSEGTGSSHTEAFF; cdr3_nt: TGTGCCAGCAGTGAGGGGACAGGGAGTTCGCACACTGAAGCTTTCTTT
clone_size: .; j_call: TRBJ1-2; d_call: .; v_call: TRBV7-3; cdr3_aa: CASSPGTGNGYTF; cdr3_nt: TGTGCCAGCAGTCCCGGGACTGGGAATGGCTACACCTTC
clone_size: once; j_call: TRBJ2-1; d_call: TRBD2; v_call: TRBV6-2/TRBV6-3; cdr3_aa: CASSSRTSGFKNEQFF; cdr3_nt: TGTGCCAGCAGTTCACGGACTAGCGGGTTTAAGAATGAGCAGTTCTTC
clone_size: once; j_call: TRBJ1-1; d_call: TRBD1; v_call: TRBV6-5; cdr3_aa: CASKWTGIEAFF; cdr3_nt: TGTGCCAGCAAGTGGACAGGGATTGAAGCTTTCTTT
clone_size: few; j_call: TRBJ1-1; d_call: TRBD1; v_call: TRBV18; cdr3_aa: CASLSPGQGMKAFF; cdr3_nt: TGTGCCAGCCTCTCTCCGGGACAGGGGATGAAAGCTTTCTTT
clone_size: .; j_call: TRBJ1-1; d_call: .; v_call: TRBV2; cdr3_aa: CASRADLNTEAFF; cdr3_nt: TGTGCCAGCAGGGCAGATTTGAACACTGAAGCTTTCTTT
clone_size: .; j_call: TRBJ2-1; d_call: .; v_call: TRBV19; cdr3_aa: CASSMAQSSYNEQFF; cdr3_nt: TGTGCCAGTAGTATGGCACAGAGCTCCTACAATGAGCAGTTCTTC
clone_size: .; j_call: TRBJ2-5; d_call: TRBD1; v_call: TRBV2; cdr3_aa: CASRTGQQETQYF; cdr3_nt: TGTGCCAGTCGGACAGGACAACAAGAGACCCAGTACTTC
clone_size: once; j_call: TRBJ1-3; d_call: .; v_call: TRBV30; cdr3_aa: CAWETPRTATGNTIYF; cdr3_nt: TGTGCCTGGGAAACGCCCCGGACAGCGACTGGAAACACCATATATTTT
clone_size: .; j_call: TRBJ1-5; d_call: .; v_call: TRBV6-1; cdr3_aa: CASSDREWDQPQHF; cdr3_nt: TGTGCCAGCAGTGATAGGGAGTGGGATCAGCCCCAGCATTTT
clone_size: .; j_call: TRBJ2-7; d_call: .; v_call: TRBV7-9; cdr3_aa: CASSDGIYEQYF; cdr3_nt: TGTGCCAGCAGCGACGGGATTTACGAGCAGTACTTC
clone_size: .; j_call: TRBJ1-1; d_call: .; v_call: TRBV29-1; cdr3_aa: CSVVAIGTLNTEAFF; cdr3_nt: TGCAGCGTTGTGGCCATCGGGACTTTGAACACTGAAGCTTTCTTT
clone_size: .; j_call: TRBJ1-2; d_call: TRBD1; v_call: TRBV3-1/TRBV3-2; cdr3_aa: CASSQQGGLNGYTF; cdr3_nt: TGTGCCAGCAGCCAACAGGGGGGCCTGAATGGCTACACCTTC
clone_size: .; j_call: TRBJ2-2; d_call: .; v_call: TRBV3-1/TRBV3-2; cdr3_aa: CASSQGGHNTGELFF; cdr3_nt: TGTGCCAGCAGCCAAGGGGGCCATAACACCGGGGAGCTGTTTTTT
clone_size: .; j_call: TRBJ1-1; d_call: .; v_call: TRBV7-2; cdr3_aa: CASSLRGNTEAFF; cdr3_nt: TGTGCCAGCAGCTTGCGGGGTAACACTGAAGCTTTCTTT
clone_size: .; j_call: TRBJ2-1; d_call: .; v_call: TRBV10-3; cdr3_aa: CAIRPRTDYNEQFF; cdr3_nt: TGTGCCATCAGGCCCCGGACAGATTACAATGAGCAGTTCTTC